Presented here are 21 T cell receptor beta chains from one specimen sequenced in a study of control samples from healthy donors and cancer patients. The repertoire was sequenced with immunoSEQ multiplex PCR; TCRdb's copy has only in-frame clones and lacks some. The sample lists roughly 100,000 clones, 92% occurring once. The material sequenced was blood. The source is a young woman in good health.

The gene calls are TRBV10-2 and TRBJ2-3; 8 bases are shared with TRBD2. The trim removed 3 bases at V and 3 bases at J, leaving 2 bases unmatched. Per the germline V gene, CDR1 is WSHSY and CDR2 is SAAADI. The CDR3 runs to 14 residues. The CDR3, as DNA: TGCGCCAGCAGTGAAGCGGGAGAAACAGATACGCAGTATTTT. Translating gives CASSEAGETDTQYF.

This chain connects TRBV2 to TRBJ2-5; no definite D call. This CDR3 comprises 10 residues. The germline gives CDR1 SNHLY, CDR2 FYNNEI. The V end was cut by 6 bases, the J end by 9 bases, with 8 bases between. CDR3 residues: CASSLRAQYF. CDR3 nucleotide sequence: TGTGCCAGCAGCTTACGGGCCCAGTACTTC.

A single count supports this clone. The J gene is TRBJ1-3, the V gene TRBV7-6; D not certain. Germline V gene sequence: CDR1 SGHVS, CDR2 FNYEAQ. The CDR3 totals 18 residues. V was shortened by 4 bases and J by 0 bases, with 19 bases between the two germline ends. CDR3 sequence: CASSSQVVRLSSGNTIYF. The CDR3 DNA is TGTGCCAGCAGCTCCCAGGTGGTCAGGCTGAGCTCTGGAAACACCATATATTTT.

This clone was seen just once. The genes are TRBV30 and TRBJ1-2; D gene uncertain. With 0 bases removed from V and 8 bases from J, the gap between germline ends came to 7 bases. CDR1 and CDR2 from the germline V gene are GTSNPN and SVGIG (reference sequence). This CDR3 has 11 residues. CDR3 amino acids: CAWSVLGGYTF. The CDR3 DNA follows: TGTGCCTGGAGTGTATTGGGGGGCTACACCTTC.

This rearrangement joins TRBV18 to TRBJ1-5, with a tentative D call TRBD1 (5 bases). Germline-derived CDR1 and CDR2 are KGHSH and LQKENI. V dropped 2 bases and J dropped 4 bases, with 6 bases sitting between them. CDR3 length: 13 amino acids. The CDR3 DNA reads as TGTGCCAGCTCACCAGAGGGGAATCAGCCCCAGCATTTT. This gives the protein CASSPEGNQPQHF.

The rearrangement uses TRBV19 and TRBJ1-5; D ambiguous. The CDR3 is 13 residues long. CDR1 and CDR2 (germline): LNHDA, SQIVND (reference sequence). V was pared by 3 bases and J by 5 bases, with 8 bases between. The CDR3 coding sequence is TGTGCCAGTAGTATCCCGGACCATCAGCCCCAGCATTTT. Protein product: CASSIPDHQPQHF.

This clone was found once. In DNA, the CDR3 is TGTGCCAGCAGTTTCAGGAATCCAAACTATGGCTACACCTTC. It specifies CASSFRNPNYGYTF. This chain links TRBV2 with TRBJ1-2; D is unclear. This CDR3 is 14 amino acids long. V was shortened by 5 bases and J by 2 bases, with 12 bases between the two germline ends. Germline lookup yields CDR1 SNHLY and CDR2 FYNNEI.

The chain employs TRBV24-1 and TRBJ2-6; D uncertain. The CDR3 extends over 13 amino acids. V dropped 2 bases and J dropped 4 bases, with 2 bases sitting between them. CDR1 and CDR2 (germline): KGHDR, SFDVKD. CDR3 in DNA: TGTGCCACCAGTGATTACGGGGCCAACGTCCTGACTTTC. Amino acids: CATSDYGANVLTF.

This clone was seen just once. The V call is TRBV3-1 (or the pseudogene TRBV3-2), the J call TRBJ1-6; no clear D. V lost 3 bases, J lost 8 bases, and 8 bases lay in between. Germline V CDR1 and CDR2: LGHDT, YNNKEL (reference sequence). The CDR3 is 13 amino acids. CDR3 residues: CASSHGLYSPLHF. CDR3 DNA sequence: TGTGCCAGCAGCCATGGTTTGTATTCACCCCTCCACTTT.

The CDR3 spells CASSFGVEAYNEQFF. In DNA, the CDR3 is TGTGCCAGCAGCTTTGGGGTTGAGGCCTACAATGAGCAGTTCTTC. The chain is built from TRBV7-9 and TRBJ2-1; D remains unclear. V shed 3 bases and J shed 2 bases, with 11 bases lying between them. CDR3 length: 15 residues. CDR1 is SEHNR, CDR2 FQNEAQ, per germline (reference sequence).

The rearrangement uses TRBV28 and TRBJ2-7; tentative D call: TRBD2 (6 bases). Germline-derived CDR1 and CDR2 are MDHEN and SYDVKM. The CDR3 has 15 residues. V was cut by 1 base and J by 1 base, with 11 bases left in between. The chain's CDR3 is CASSLSGGTSYEQYF. The CDR3 DNA follows: TGTGCCAGCAGTTTATCGGGTGGGACTTCCTACGAGCAGTACTTC.

This chain uses TRBV3-1 (or the pseudogene TRBV3-2) with TRBJ2-1; the match to TRBD1 covers 7 bases. CDR3 size: 16 residues. Germline V gene data show CDR1 as LGHDT and CDR2 as YNNKEL (reference sequence). V was pared by 0 bases and J by 2 bases, with 4 bases of the junction left unmatched. The CDR3 nucleotides read TGTGCCAGCAGCCAAGATGGACAGGTGGCCTACAATGAGCAGTTCTTC. It is translated as CASSQDGQVAYNEQFF.

The V and J genes are TRBV3-1 (or the pseudogene TRBV3-2) and TRBJ2-7; the match to TRBD2 covers 8 bases. The CDR3 spans 20 residues. J gave up 0 bases and V 0 bases, and 16 bases lay outside the gene matches. The germline CDR1 and CDR2 sequences are LGHDT and YNNKEL (reference sequence). Written as DNA, the CDR3 is TGTGCCAGCAGCCAAGAAGGAAGGAGCGGGAGAGTCCTTATCTCCTACGAGCAGTACTTC. Protein product: CASSQEGRSGRVLISYEQYF.

V gene TRBV4-3 combines with J gene TRBJ2-1; 9 bases map to TRBD2. Germline V gene lookup returns CDR1 LGHNA and CDR2 YSLEER. V lost 2 bases, J lost 4 bases, and 6 bases stayed unmatched. The CDR3 has 16 amino acids. Here the CDR3 reads CASSQRLAGTYNEQFF. CDR3 nucleotide sequence: TGCGCCAGCAGCCAACGCCTAGCGGGAACATACAATGAGCAGTTCTTC.

This sequence joins TRBV24-1 and TRBJ1-5; unclear D gene. The V gene lost 4 bases and the J gene lost 4 bases, with 13 bases spanning the gap. This CDR3 contains 15 residues. Germline values: CDR1 KGHDR, CDR2 SFDVKD. The CDR3 spells CATSDSTSFNQPQHF. The CDR3 bases are TGTGCCACCAGTGACTCAACGTCATTTAATCAGCCCCAGCATTTT.

The chain uses TRBV2 and TRBJ1-2; the D gene is possibly TRBD1 (5 bases). The CDR3 has 13 amino acids. V was pared by 6 bases and J by 4 bases, with 12 bases between. CDR1 is SNHLY and CDR2 is FYNNEI in the germline V gene. CDR3 protein: CASSDNRPYGYTF. CDR3 DNA: TGTGCCAGCAGCGACAACAGGCCCTATGGCTACACCTTC. Using reference TRBV2 and TRBJ1-2 for the parts outside the CDR3, the full variable domain is EPEVTQTPSHQVTQMGQEVILRCVPISNHLYFYWYRQILGQKVEFLVSFYNNEISEKSEIFDDQFSVERPDGSNFTLKIRSTKLEDSAMYFCASSDNRPYGYTFGSGTRLTVV.

The gene calls are TRBV7-3 and TRBJ2-1; 7 positions match TRBD2. In germline, CDR1 is SGHTA, CDR2 FQGTGA. Losses at the gene ends were 5 bases for V and 5 bases for J; bases not matched to a gene: 9. The CDR3 sequence is 15 residues long. The CDR3 DNA reads as TGTGCCAGCAGCAGGTCGGGACTACCAAACAATGAGCAGTTCTTC. Its translation is CASSRSGLPNNEQFF.

J is TRBJ1-2 and V is TRBV6-5; TRBD1 might be the D (5 bases). V was shortened by 6 bases and J by 4 bases, with 18 bases between the two germline ends. Germline CDR1 reads MNHEY; CDR2 reads SVGAGI. This CDR3 is built from 15 residues. The CDR3 is CASRTLMGRSYGYTF. As DNA, the CDR3 is TGTGCCAGCAGGACCCTAATGGGACGGTCCTATGGCTACACCTTC.

This chain joins TRBV11-2 and TRBJ2-3; 15 bases match TRBD2. Germline lookup yields CDR1 SGHAT and CDR2 FQNNGV. The ends lost 2 bases at V and 4 bases at J; junction bases unmatched: 10. This CDR3 is built from 19 residues. The CDR3 DNA reads as TGTGCCAGCAGCTTAACTAGGACTAGCGGGAGGGTTTTCCCAGATACGCAGTATTTT. Translated: CASSLTRTSGRVFPDTQYF.

The chain has TRBV14 and TRBJ2-7; D is uncertain. Trimming left V 1 base short and J 4 bases short, with 8 bases between. The germline V gene encodes CDR1 SGHDN and CDR2 FVKESK. CDR3 length: 13 residues. The CDR3 sequence is CASSQVDGYEQYF. CDR3 sequence (DNA): TGTGCCAGCAGCCAAGTGGACGGATACGAGCAGTACTTC. Drawing the rest from reference TRBV14 and TRBJ2-7, the complete variable domain is EAGVTQFPSHSVIEKGQTVTLRCDPISGHDNLYWYRRVMGKEIKFLLHFVKESKQDESGMPNNRFLAERTGGTYSTLKVQPAELEDSGVYFCASSQVDGYEQYFGPGTRLTVT.

This chain uses TRBV6-1 with TRBJ2-3; 11 nucleotides align to TRBD2. The CDR3 contains 16 residues. Unmatched junction bases numbered 4, after V lost 2 bases and J lost 3 bases. CDR1 is MNHNS and CDR2 is SASEGT in the germline V gene. DNA for the CDR3: TGTGCCAGCAGTGAACGACTAGCGGGGACAACAGATACGCAGTATTTT. It translates to CASSERLAGTTDTQYF.